Described below is a single TCR beta chain sequence and its context. Its antigen is not identified. V was pared by 2 bases and J by 5 bases, with 18 bases between. CDR1 and CDR2 from the germline V gene are LGHNT and FRNRAP. The CDR3 spans 16 residues. The data originate from a study of cytomegalovirus exposure and HLA in healthy donors. Study-wide findings and caveats: Apparent HLA restriction characterized most CMV-associated TCR beta chains in a later analysis. A later analysis reportedly identified an Asian-associated ancestry cluster as carrying fewer N-insertions than the roughly 600-donor mean.

It was with 60 Vbeta and 13 Jbeta primers that the PCR ran. Sequencing used immunoSEQ multiplex PCR; TCRdb keeps in-frame clones, though not all of them. The sample includes 200,000 to 250,000 clones, around 80% of them seen just once. Input material: PBMCs. The receptor was derived from a woman between 35 and 50 years old in good health and CMV-seropositive. The chain employs TRBV12-5 and TRBJ2-5; perhaps TRBD1 as D (6 bases). CDR3 nucleotides: TGTGCTAGTGGTTTGAGCCGGGACACCCAAGGGGAGACCCAGTACTTC. Translating gives CASGLSRDTQGETQYF.